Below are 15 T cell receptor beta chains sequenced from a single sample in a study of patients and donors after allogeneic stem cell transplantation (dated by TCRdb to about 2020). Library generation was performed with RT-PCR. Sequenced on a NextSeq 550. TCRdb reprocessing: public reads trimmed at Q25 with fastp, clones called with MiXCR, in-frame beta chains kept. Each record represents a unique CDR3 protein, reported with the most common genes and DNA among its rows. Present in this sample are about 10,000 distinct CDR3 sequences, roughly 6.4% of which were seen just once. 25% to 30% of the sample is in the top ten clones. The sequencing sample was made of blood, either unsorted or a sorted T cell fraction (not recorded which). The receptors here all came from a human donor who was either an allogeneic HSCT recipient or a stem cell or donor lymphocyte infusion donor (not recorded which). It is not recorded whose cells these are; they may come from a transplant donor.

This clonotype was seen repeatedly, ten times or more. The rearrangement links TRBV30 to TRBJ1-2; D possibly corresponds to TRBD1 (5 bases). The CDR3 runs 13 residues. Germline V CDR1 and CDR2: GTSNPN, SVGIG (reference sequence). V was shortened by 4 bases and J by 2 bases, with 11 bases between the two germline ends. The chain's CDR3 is CAWNSGGNYGYTF. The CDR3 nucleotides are TGTGCCTGGAATAGCGGGGGGAACTATGGCTACACCTTC.

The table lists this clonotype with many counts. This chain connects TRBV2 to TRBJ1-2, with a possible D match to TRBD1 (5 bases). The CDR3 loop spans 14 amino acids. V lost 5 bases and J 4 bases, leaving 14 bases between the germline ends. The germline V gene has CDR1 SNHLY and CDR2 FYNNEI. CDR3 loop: CASSLQGLGYGYTF. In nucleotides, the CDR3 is TGTGCCAGCAGTTTGCAGGGTCTGGGCTATGGCTACACCTTC.

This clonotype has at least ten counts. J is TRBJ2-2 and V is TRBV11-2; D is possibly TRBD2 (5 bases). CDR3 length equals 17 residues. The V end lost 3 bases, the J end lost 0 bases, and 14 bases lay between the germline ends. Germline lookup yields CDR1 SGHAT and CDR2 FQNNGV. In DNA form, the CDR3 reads TGTGCCAGCAGCTTTTACACCGGGATTTCGAACACCGGGGAGCTGTTTTTT. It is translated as CASSFYTGISNTGELFF. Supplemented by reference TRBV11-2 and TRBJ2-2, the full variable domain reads EAGVAQSPRYKIIEKRQSVAFWCNPISGHATLYWYQQILGQGPKLLIQFQNNGVVDDSQLPKDRFSAERLKGVDSTLKIQPAKLEDSAVYLCASSFYTGISNTGELFFGEGSRLTVL.

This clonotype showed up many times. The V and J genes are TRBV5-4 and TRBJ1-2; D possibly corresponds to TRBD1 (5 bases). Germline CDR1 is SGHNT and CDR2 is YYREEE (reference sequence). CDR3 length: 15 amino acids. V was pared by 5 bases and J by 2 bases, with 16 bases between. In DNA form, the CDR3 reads TGTGCCAGCAGTGTGGTGATAGGGGACAACTATGGCTACACCTTC. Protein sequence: CASSVVIGDNYGYTF.

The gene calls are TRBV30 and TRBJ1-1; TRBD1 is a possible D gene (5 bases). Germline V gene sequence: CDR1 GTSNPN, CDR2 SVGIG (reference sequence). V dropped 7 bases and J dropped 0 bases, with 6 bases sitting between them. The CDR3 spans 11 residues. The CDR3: CASRVNTEAFF. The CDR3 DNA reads TGTGCCTCCAGGGTGAACACTGAAGCTTTCTTT.

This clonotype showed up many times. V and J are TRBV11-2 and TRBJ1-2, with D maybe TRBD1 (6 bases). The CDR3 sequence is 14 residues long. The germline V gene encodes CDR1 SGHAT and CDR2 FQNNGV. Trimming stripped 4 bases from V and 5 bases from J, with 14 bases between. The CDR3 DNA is TGTGCCAGCAGCTCCCGGACAGCTCGGTATGGCTACACCTTC. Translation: CASSSRTARYGYTF.

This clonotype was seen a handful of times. CDR3 coding DNA: TGTGCCAGCAGCTTAGCTCCCCGGAGGGCTAGCGGTTACAATGAGCAGTTCTTC. Translation: CASSLAPRRASGYNEQFF. The chain combines TRBV7-6 with TRBJ2-1, with 7 bases identical to TRBD2. The ends lost 0 bases at V and 4 bases at J; junction bases unmatched: 12. CDR1 and CDR2 from the germline V gene are SGHVS and FNYEAQ. This CDR3 contains 18 residues.

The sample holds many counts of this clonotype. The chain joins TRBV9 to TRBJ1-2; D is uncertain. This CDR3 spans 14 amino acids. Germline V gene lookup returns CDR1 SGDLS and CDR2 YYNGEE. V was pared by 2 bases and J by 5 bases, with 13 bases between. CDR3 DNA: TGTGCCAGCAGCGTCCGTCTCGGGGATTATGGCTACACCTTC. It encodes CASSVRLGDYGYTF. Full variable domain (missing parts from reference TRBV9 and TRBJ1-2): DSGVTQTPKHLITATGQRVTLRCSPRSGDLSVYWYQQSLDQGLQFLIQYYNGEERAKGNILERFSAQQFPDLHSELNLSSLELGDSALYFCASSVRLGDYGYTFGSGTRLTVV.

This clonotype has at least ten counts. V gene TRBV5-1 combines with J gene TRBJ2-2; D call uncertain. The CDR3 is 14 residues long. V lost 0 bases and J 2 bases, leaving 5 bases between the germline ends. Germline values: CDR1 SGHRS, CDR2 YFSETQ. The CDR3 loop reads CASSLAGNTGELFF. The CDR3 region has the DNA TGCGCCAGCAGCTTGGCCGGAAACACCGGGGAGCTGTTTTTT.

The CDR3 is CASKGNRESHNEQFF. For the CDR3, the DNA is TGTGCCAGCAAGGGGAACAGGGAATCCCACAATGAGCAGTTCTTC. The chain has TRBV2 and TRBJ2-1; D might be TRBD1 (6 bases). The germline gives CDR1 SNHLY, CDR2 FYNNEI. V was cut by 7 bases and J by 5 bases, with 18 bases left in between. The length of the CDR3 is 15 residues. Combining the CDR3 with reference TRBV2 and TRBJ2-1 gives the whole variable domain EPEVTQTPSHQVTQMGQEVILRCVPISNHLYFYWYRQILGQKVEFLVSFYNNEISEKSEIFDDQFSVERPDGSNFTLKIRSTKLEDSAMYFCASKGNRESHNEQFFGPGTRLTVL.

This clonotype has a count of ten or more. CDR3 sequence: CASSSGTRLEADTQYF. DNA of the CDR3: TGTGCCAGCAGCTCCGGGACCCGCTTGGAGGCAGATACGCAGTATTTT. This chain connects TRBV11-1 to TRBJ2-3; perhaps D is TRBD1 or TRBD2 (5 bases each). This CDR3 has 16 residues. Germline V gives CDR1 SGHAT, CDR2 FQDESV (reference sequence). Trimming pared 4 bases from V and 4 bases from J, leaving 18 bases between.

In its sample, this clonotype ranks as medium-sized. CDR3 sequence (DNA): TGTGCCAGCAGTTCACCGATTAACTATGGCTACACCTTC. It is translated as CASSSPINYGYTF. The chain combines TRBV28 with TRBJ1-2; D not resolved. From germline, CDR1 is MDHEN and CDR2 SYDVKM. V gave up 4 bases and J gave up 1 base, with 7 bases separating them. This CDR3 is 13 amino acids long.

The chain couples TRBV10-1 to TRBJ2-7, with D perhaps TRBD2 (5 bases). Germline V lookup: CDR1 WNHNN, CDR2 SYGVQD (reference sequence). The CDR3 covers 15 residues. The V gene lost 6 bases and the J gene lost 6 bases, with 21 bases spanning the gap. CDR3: CASSPLVGPTSEQYF. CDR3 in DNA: TGCGCCAGCAGCCCACTAGTCGGGCCCACGAGCGAGCAGTACTTC.

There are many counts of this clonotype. The CDR3 region has the DNA TGTGCCAGCAGTGATACGGACCGGTCCGGGGAGCTGTTTTTT. Translated: CASSDTDRSGELFF. The chain carries TRBV6-1 and TRBJ2-2; D not resolved. The V end lost 3 bases, the J end lost 6 bases, and 11 bases lay between the germline ends. The CDR3 sequence is 14 residues long. Germline V gives CDR1 MNHNS, CDR2 SASEGT.

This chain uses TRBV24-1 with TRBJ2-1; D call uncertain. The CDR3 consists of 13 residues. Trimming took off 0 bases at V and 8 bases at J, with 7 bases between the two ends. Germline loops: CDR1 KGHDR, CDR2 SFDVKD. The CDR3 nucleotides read TGTGCCACCAGTGATTTGCGCGAGGATGAGCAGTTCTTC. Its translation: CATSDLREDEQFF.